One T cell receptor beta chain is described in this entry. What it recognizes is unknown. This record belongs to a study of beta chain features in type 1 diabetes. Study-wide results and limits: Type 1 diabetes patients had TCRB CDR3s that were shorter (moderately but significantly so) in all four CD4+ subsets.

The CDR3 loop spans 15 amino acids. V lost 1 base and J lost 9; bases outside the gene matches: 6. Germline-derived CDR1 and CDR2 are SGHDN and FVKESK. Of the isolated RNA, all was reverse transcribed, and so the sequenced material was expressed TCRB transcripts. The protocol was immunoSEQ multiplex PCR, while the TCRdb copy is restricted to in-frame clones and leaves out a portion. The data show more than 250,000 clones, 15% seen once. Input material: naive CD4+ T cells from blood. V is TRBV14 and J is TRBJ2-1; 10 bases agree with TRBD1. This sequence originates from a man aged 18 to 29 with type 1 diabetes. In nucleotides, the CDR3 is TGTGCCAGCAGCCAAGTCGGGACAGGGGCAGGTGAGCAGTTCTTC. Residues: CASSQVGTGAGEQFF.